The 24 T cell receptor beta chains given below trace back to one sample, sequenced in a study of identical twins. TCRdb fed the 5' RACE reads into MiXCR, producing one record per CDR3 protein. The data hold around 550,000 distinct CDR3 sequences, with roughly 15% observed a single time. The sample also formed part of further work on yellow fever vaccine responses in identical twins.

Sample: CD4+ T cells sorted from blood. Receptors originate from a woman between 18 and 30 years old in good health.

This clonotype was observed a few times. The rearrangement links TRBV12-5 to TRBJ2-2; TRBD1 aligns across 9 bases. CDR3 length: 18 residues. V was pared by 1 base and J by 0 bases, with 6 bases of the junction left unmatched. The germline V gene has CDR1 LGHNT and CDR2 FRNRAP. The CDR3 DNA follows: TGTGCTAGTGGTTTGGCCACAGGGGGCAACGCGAACACCGGGGAGCTGTTTTTT. Protein sequence: CASGLATGGNANTGELFF.

This clonotype has more than one count but fewer than ten. The chain is built from TRBV2 and TRBJ2-1, with 7 nucleotides matching TRBD1. This CDR3 is built from 14 residues. Germline lookup yields CDR1 SNHLY and CDR2 FYNNEI. Losses at the gene ends were 8 bases for V and 3 bases for J; bases not matched to a gene: 7. The CDR3 DNA reads as TGTGCCAGCTCCCGGGACAGCTACTACAATGAGCAGTTCTTC. Its protein is CASSRDSYYNEQFF.

This chain uses TRBV7-2 with TRBJ2-7; the match to TRBD2 covers 12 bases. V lost 5 bases and J lost 6; bases outside the gene matches: 8. Germline-derived CDR1 and CDR2 are SGHTA and FQGNSA. The CDR3 consists of 15 residues. CDR3 DNA: TGTGCCAGCAGCCCTAGCGGGAGGGCCTGGGGCGAGCAGTACTTC. Its protein product is CASSPSGRAWGEQYF.

The rearrangement uses TRBV5-1 and TRBJ2-1; TRBD2 aligns across 9 bases. The CDR3 sequence is 16 residues long. V lost 0 bases to trimming and J lost 8 bases; unmatched junction nucleotides: 9. Germline CDR1 reads SGHRS; CDR2 reads YFSETQ. The DNA for the CDR3 is TGCGCCAGCAGCTTGGTTCGCCTAGCGGGAATTCATGAGCAGTTCTTC. Protein sequence: CASSLVRLAGIHEQFF.

This chain uses TRBV21-1 with TRBJ2-5; the tabulated D call, TRBD2, remains unverified against the DNA. TRBV21-1 is noted as a pseudogene. The CDR3 runs 17 residues. Here the CDR3 reads CASSERGLALGGETQYF. The DNA for the CDR3 is TGTGCCAGCAGCGAAAGGGGGCTAGCCTTGGGGGGAGAGACCCAGTACTTC.

The V gene is TRBV14, the J gene TRBJ2-1; possible D gene TRBD1, 5 bases. Germline V CDR1 and CDR2: SGHDN, FVKESK. V was clipped by 2 bases and J by 9 bases, with 8 bases between them. This CDR3 region has 12 residues. CDR3 coding DNA: TGTGCCAGCAGCCAAACAGGTACTGAGCAGTTCTTC. Amino acids: CASSQTGTEQFF.

V is TRBV5-1 and J is TRBJ1-6; weak D call: TRBD1 (5 bases). This CDR3 has 16 residues. Per germline, CDR1 SGHRS and CDR2 YFSETQ. Trimming pared 0 bases from V and 7 bases from J, leaving 14 bases between. The CDR3 loop is CASSLGDVLSNSPLHF. The DNA for the CDR3 is TGCGCCAGCAGCTTGGGGGACGTGCTATCGAATTCACCCCTCCACTTT.

This clonotype was recorded a few times. V gene TRBV5-1 combines with J gene TRBJ1-4; no definite D call. Trimming removed 0 bases from V and 7 bases from J, with 13 bases in between. Looked up from germline, CDR1 is SGHRS and CDR2 is YFSETQ. CDR3 length: 15 amino acids. CDR3 sequence reads: CASSLAGQEVEKLFF. CDR3 DNA: TGCGCCAGCAGCTTGGCCGGGCAGGAGGTTGAAAAACTGTTTTTT.

The chain has TRBV6-5 and TRBJ1-1; D unresolved. The CDR3 sequence is 15 residues long. The germline gives CDR1 MNHEY, CDR2 SVGAGI. The V end was cut by 3 bases, the J end by 1 base, with 12 bases between. The CDR3 reads CASSYRPWGNTEAFF. The CDR3 bases are TGTGCCAGCAGTTATAGACCCTGGGGGAACACTGAAGCTTTCTTT.

This clonotype was observed at least ten times. The chain recombines TRBV7-7 with TRBJ1-1, with D perhaps TRBD1 (5 bases). Between the trimmed V and J ends, which lost 5 bases and 1 base, there was a span of 8 bases. CDR1 is SSHAT, CDR2 FNYEAQ, per germline (reference sequence). This CDR3 comprises 13 residues. CDR3 protein: CASSRDWNTEAFF. DNA for the CDR3: TGTGCCAGCAGCCGGGACTGGAACACTGAAGCTTTCTTT.

This clonotype appeared a few times. The rearrangement links TRBV20-1 to TRBJ2-1, with TRBD2 identical over 8 bases. This CDR3 has 12 residues. CDR1 is DFQATT, CDR2 SNEGSKA, per germline (reference sequence). V lost 4 bases to trimming and J lost 9 bases; unmatched junction nucleotides: 5. CDR3 loop: CSATGGLGEQFF. The CDR3 region has the DNA TGCAGTGCTACGGGAGGGCTGGGTGAGCAGTTCTTC.

This clonotype was seen many times. This chain joins TRBV24-1 and TRBJ2-1; 9 bases are shared with TRBD2. This CDR3 comprises 18 residues. Germline CDR1 reads KGHDR; CDR2 reads SFDVKD. V gave up 0 bases and J gave up 6 bases; unmatched junction bases: 11. This CDR3 is CATSDLGGSGGGLNEQFF. The CDR3 coding sequence is TGTGCCACCAGTGATTTGGGAGGTAGCGGGGGCGGTCTCAATGAGCAGTTCTTC.

The V and J genes are TRBV7-2 and TRBJ1-1; TRBD1 is a possible D gene (6 bases). This CDR3 comprises 14 residues. The germline gives CDR1 SGHTA, CDR2 FQGNSA. Trimming stripped 1 base from V and 8 bases from J, with 14 bases between. The CDR3 region is CASSLGQGRPEAFF. In DNA form, the CDR3 reads TGTGCCAGCAGCTTAGGGCAGGGGCGGCCAGAAGCTTTCTTT.

In this sample, this clonotype turned up once. The chain joins TRBV24-1 to TRBJ2-2; 8 nucleotides align to TRBD1. There are 14 residues in the CDR3. Germline V gene sequence: CDR1 KGHDR, CDR2 SFDVKD. V was pared by 4 bases and J by 4 bases, with 1 base of the junction left unmatched. CDR3 DNA: TGTGCCACCAGTGAACAGGGGGGCACCGGGGAGCTGTTTTTT. Its protein is CATSEQGGTGELFF.

This clonotype was found a few times. The chain couples TRBV5-1 to TRBJ2-7; weak D call: TRBD1 (6 bases). V lost 4 bases, J lost 2 bases, and 13 bases lay in between. CDR1 SGHRS and CDR2 YFSETQ come from the germline V gene. The CDR3 loop spans 14 amino acids. This chain's CDR3 is CASSQGQDTYEQYF. DNA for the CDR3: TGCGCCAGCAGCCAGGGGCAGGATACCTACGAGCAGTACTTC.

In its sample, this clonotype was seen once. This sequence joins TRBV11-3 and TRBJ2-3; maybe TRBD1 (5 bases). The V gene lost 4 bases and the J gene lost 3 bases, with 11 bases spanning the gap. Germline CDR1 reads SGHNT; CDR2 reads YENEEA. The CDR3 is made up of 14 amino acids. The CDR3 is CASSSDSGTDTQYF. As DNA, the CDR3 is TGTGCCAGCAGCTCCGACTCAGGGACAGATACGCAGTATTTT. Supplemented by reference TRBV11-3 and TRBJ2-3, the full variable domain reads EAGVVQSPRYKIIEKKQPVAFWCNPISGHNTLYWYLQNLGQGPELLIRYENEEAVDDSQLPKDRFSAERLKGVDSTLKIQPAELGDSAVYLCASSSDSGTDTQYFGPGTRLTVL.

This clonotype was observed a handful of times. The gene calls are TRBV7-6 and TRBJ2-1; perhaps TRBD2 as D (5 bases). Germline V gene lookup returns CDR1 SGHVS and CDR2 FNYEAQ. The CDR3 loop spans 15 amino acids. V shed 4 bases and J shed 1 base, with 11 bases lying between them. The CDR3 reads CASSSHGESYNEQFF. The CDR3 bases are TGTGCCAGCAGCTCACACGGGGAGTCCTACAATGAGCAGTTCTTC.

The V gene is TRBV28, the J gene TRBJ2-3; D perhaps matches TRBD2 (5 bases). Trimming removed 2 bases from V and 3 bases from J, with 15 bases in between. In germline, CDR1 is MDHEN, CDR2 SYDVKM. The CDR3 loop spans 16 amino acids. DNA of the CDR3: TGTGCCAGCAGTTTAGCCCGGGCCGGGAAAACAGATACGCAGTATTTT. This sequence encodes CASSLARAGKTDTQYF.

This clonotype occurred a few times. CDR3 in DNA: TGCGCCAGCAGCCGGGGAAGGGAGCAGTTCTTC. Translation: CASSRGREQFF. V and J are TRBV5-1 and TRBJ2-1, with D maybe TRBD2 (5 bases). The germline V gene has CDR1 SGHRS and CDR2 YFSETQ. Trimming cost V 4 bases and J 10 bases, with 9 bases left between them. The CDR3 runs to 11 residues.

This clonotype was picked up a small number of times. The chain links TRBV6-5 to TRBJ2-4; TRBD1 matches 7 bases. The CDR3 spans 14 residues. Trimming removed 0 bases from V and 7 bases from J; junction bases left unmatched: 3. CDR1 is MNHEY and CDR2 is SVGAGI in the germline V gene. CDR3 in amino acids: CASSYSTGNNIQYF. CDR3 bases: TGTGCCAGCAGTTACTCGACAGGGAACAACATTCAGTACTTC.

In this sample, this clonotype turned up a few times. V usage is TRBV24-1 and J usage is TRBJ2-5; 8 nucleotides align to TRBD1. CDR1 and CDR2 (germline): KGHDR, SFDVKD. The V gene end was trimmed by 5 bases and the J gene end by 5 bases; junction bases not matched to a gene: 6. This CDR3 is built from 14 residues. For the CDR3, the DNA is TGTGCCACCAGTGCAGTGACAGGGGCGGAGACCCAGTACTTC. Encoded protein: CATSAVTGAETQYF.

In this sample, this clonotype turned up a few times. The chain combines TRBV7-2 with TRBJ2-7, with no clear D. The germline V and J ends were trimmed by 5 bases and 6 bases, with 11 bases remaining between them. CDR1 is SGHTA and CDR2 is FQGNSA in the germline V gene. This CDR3 is 12 amino acids long. The CDR3 nucleotides are TGTGCCAGCAGCAGTGGAGCGATCGAGCAGTACTTC. It yields the protein CASSSGAIEQYF.

V and J are TRBV12-3 or TRBV12-4 and TRBJ1-6; D is unclear. CDR3 length: 14 amino acids. CDR3 bases: TGTGCTAGCCAGAGGAGCTCCTATAATTCACCCCTCCACTTT. It encodes CASQRSSYNSPLHF.

The chain recombines TRBV5-5 with TRBJ1-1; possibly TRBD1 for D (5 bases). V gave up 3 bases and J gave up 5 bases, with 17 bases separating them. Per the germline V gene, CDR1 is SGHKS and CDR2 is YYEKEE (reference sequence). CDR3 size: 15 residues. The CDR3 region has the DNA TGTGCCAGCAGCTGGGACCCGGGACTAGCAACTGAAGCTTTCTTT. Residues: CASSWDPGLATEAFF.